These 2 T cell receptor beta chains came from one sample sequenced in a study of shared clonotypes between healthy human individuals (TCRdb year 2020). The library was obtained by the immunoSEQ multiplex PCR assay. Here the immuneACCESS table is served through TCRdb, limited to in-frame sequences with V and J called. Missing clones are a known gap in these copies; in checked studies unresolved V genes cover under half, and the rest lacks a known reason. Present in this sample are some 450,000 clones, approximately 77% of which were seen just once. About 11% of the sample goes to the ten largest clones. Material: PBMCs. The receptors originated from a woman aged 40 to 50 in good health. Some clones in this sample may be carry-over from other donors' samples.

This clone was found a few times. V usage is TRBV5-6 and J usage is TRBJ2-6; 9 bases are a match to TRBD1. The CDR3 runs 15 residues. Germline V lookup: CDR1 SGHDT, CDR2 YYEEEE. V shed 10 bases, J shed 1 base, and the junction held 6 bases outside the gene matches. The CDR3 coding sequence is TGTGCCGGCGGGACAGGGTTGTCTGGGGCCAACGTCCTGACTTTC. This gives the protein CAGGTGLSGANVLTF.

V is TRBV7-9 and J is TRBJ2-3; D may be TRBD1 (5 bases). The CDR3 covers 13 residues. V lost 8 bases and J lost 3, with 12 bases in between. CDR1 is SEHNR, CDR2 FQNEAQ, per germline (reference sequence). Written as DNA, the CDR3 is TGTGCCAGCTGGGGCTTAGTGACAGATACGCAGTATTTT. Amino acids: CASWGLVTDTQYF.